This is a list of T cell receptor beta chains from one sample in a study of shared clonotypes between healthy human individuals. Method: immunoSEQ multiplex PCR; TCRdb's copy keeps in-frame clones and lacks some. The table includes around 1.4 million clones, approximately 98.5% detected once. Sample: naive CD4+ T cells sorted from blood. These receptors were taken from a man aged 30 to 39 in good health. CDR3s include the opening cysteine and the closing phenylalanine or tryptophan. The D gene is left open where the match is weak. Size tells how often a clone was seen (once, few, many) or the class of an expanded clone, and some rows leave it out.

V gene	CDR3 length	J gene	clone size	D gene	CDR3 DNA	CDR3 protein
TRBV27	13	TRBJ1-2	.	.	TGTGCCAGCAGCCCCGTACGGATTGGTGGCTACACCTTC	CASSPVRIGGYTF
TRBV18	19	TRBJ2-2	.	TRBD2	TGTGCCAGCTCACCATCGGCTAGCGGGAGCTCCACGAACACCGGGGAGCTGTTTTTT	CASSPSASGSSTNTGELFF
TRBV19	15	TRBJ2-7	.	.	TGTGCCAGTAGTACCGTCGGAGGGTTCTCCTACGAGCAGTACTTC	CASSTVGGFSYEQYF
TRBV10-2	15	TRBJ2-2	.	.	TGCGCCAGCAGTGACCCAGGGGCGGTTCACGGGGAGCTGTTTTTT	CASSDPGAVHGELFF
TRBV7-9	14	TRBJ2-7	.	.	TGTGCCAGCAGCCCCGATGGTAGCGGCTACGAGCAGTACTTC	CASSPDGSGYEQYF
TRBV28	17	TRBJ2-1	.	.	TGTGCCAGCACTGGGGGGGCGGCCCTTCTGCCCTACAATGAGCAGTTCTTC	CASTGGAALLPYNEQFF
TRBV11-2	12	TRBJ2-7	.	.	TGTGCCAGCAGCTACCCCTACTACGAGCAGTACTTC	CASSYPYYEQYF
TRBV18	13	TRBJ2-1	.	TRBD1	TGTGCCAGCTCACCGAACCGGGGACAGGGACCGTTCTTC	CASSPNRGQGPFF
TRBV28	12	TRBJ2-3	.	.	TGTGCCAGCAGTTTGATCACAGATACGCAGTATTTT	CASSLITDTQYF
TRBV29-1	14	TRBJ2-1	.	.	TGCAGCGGGGTAACTGGGACTCTAAATAATGAGCAGTTCTTC	CSGVTGTLNNEQFF
TRBV9	15	TRBJ2-1	once	TRBD2	TGTGCCAGCAGCGGGACTAGCGGGAGGTTCAATGAGCAGTTCTTC	CASSGTSGRFNEQFF
TRBV5-4	15	TRBJ2-5	.	TRBD1	TGTGCCAGCAGCTCGATACAGGGGGCTGGGGAGACCCAGTACTTC	CASSSIQGAGETQYF
TRBV7-8	13	TRBJ2-7	once	.	TGTGCCAGCAGCTTTCTGACTTTCTACGAGCAGTACTTC	CASSFLTFYEQYF
TRBV19	13	TRBJ2-7	.	.	TGTGCCAGTAGTGAGTCCACAGCCTACGAGCAGTACTTC	CASSESTAYEQYF
TRBV28	19	TRBJ2-6	.	TRBD1	TGTGCCAGCAGTCCCCACCGAAGGGACAGGAGCTCTGGGGCCAACGTCCTGACTTTC	CASSPHRRDRSSGANVLTF
TRBV5-4	14	TRBJ1-1	.	.	TGTGCCAGCAGCTTGGTTCGGGGGAACACTGAAGCTTTCTTT	CASSLVRGNTEAFF
TRBV5-8	13	TRBJ2-3	once	.	TGTGCCAGCAGCTTGCGTGGGGCAGATACGCAGTATTTT	CASSLRGADTQYF
TRBV10-1	14	TRBJ2-1	.	.	TGCGCCAGCAGTGAACAGGCCTCCTACAATGAGCAGTTCTTC	CASSEQASYNEQFF
TRBV15	15	TRBJ1-3	.	.	TGTGCCACCAGCATCGAGGGAAAGGCTGGAAACACCATATATTTT	CATSIEGKAGNTIYF
TRBV27	17	TRBJ2-1	.	TRBD2	TGTGCCAGCAGTGTCGACTGGGCGGGAGTTTCATACAATGAGCAGTTCTTC	CASSVDWAGVSYNEQFF
TRBV6-1	12	TRBJ2-1	.	.	TGTGCCAGCGTACCCATTAATGATGAGCAGTTCTTC	CASVPINDEQFF
TRBV7-5	15	TRBJ2-5	.	.	TGTGCCAGAAGCTTAGCATCGGGGGGCGGGGAGACCCAGTACTTC	CARSLASGGGETQYF
TRBV7-9	15	TRBJ2-7	.	.	TGTGCCAGCAGCCCCCAGGGGGGCTGGACCTACGAGCAGTACTTC	CASSPQGGWTYEQYF
TRBV7-8	18	TRBJ2-5	.	TRBD2	TGTGCCAGCAGCTATTCAGTCGCCCAGACTAGCGGGAAAGAGACCCAGTACTTC	CASSYSVAQTSGKETQYF
TRBV29-1	13	TRBJ1-1	.	.	TGCAGCGTTGAGCGGACCGTGAACACTGAAGCTTTCTTT	CSVERTVNTEAFF
TRBV9	17	TRBJ2-2	.	TRBD1	TGTGCCAGCAGCCGTAGGGTGGGACAGGGAGTTGACGGGGAGCTGTTTTTT	CASSRRVGQGVDGELFF
TRBV10-3	17	TRBJ2-7	.	TRBD2	TGTGCCATCAGTGAGTTAAAACTAGCGGGAATTTCCTACGAGCAGTACTTC	CAISELKLAGISYEQYF
TRBV5-1	13	TRBJ1-1	.	.	TGCGCCAGCTCAGGGGTAATGAACACTGAAGCTTTCTTT	CASSGVMNTEAFF
TRBV6-5	13	TRBJ2-5	.	.	TGTGCCAGCAGGGACTCAGCTGGAGAGACCCAGTACTTC	CASRDSAGETQYF
TRBV29-1	15	TRBJ2-5	.	TRBD2	TGCAGCGTTGAATCATCACGCGGGAGTTGGGAGACCCAGTACTTC	CSVESSRGSWETQYF
TRBV7-3	17	TRBJ2-3	.	.	TGTGCCAGCAGCTTAGGGCGGATGACTCGAGCCCCAGATACGCAGTATTTT	CASSLGRMTRAPDTQYF
TRBV9	15	TRBJ2-1	.	.	TGTGCCAGCAGCGTGGCGGGCCGTGGGAACAATGAGCAGTTCTTC	CASSVAGRGNNEQFF
TRBV7-2	12	TRBJ1-1	.	.	TGTGCCAGCAGCTCCCAGCCACTTGAAGCTTTCTTT	CASSSQPLEAFF
TRBV7-2	17	TRBJ1-3	.	.	TGTGCCAGCAGCTTAGCAGAGGCCAGGGAGACTGGAAACACCATATATTTT	CASSLAEARETGNTIYF
TRBV28	15	TRBJ2-7	.	TRBD2	TGTGCCAGCAGTTCTCCGACTAGCGGGTTGTCGTCGCAGTACTTC	CASSSPTSGLSSQYF
TRBV11-2	15	TRBJ2-7	.	.	TGTGCCAGCAGCTTGAATAGCGGTATTTCCTACGAGCAGTACTTC	CASSLNSGISYEQYF
TRBV9	16	TRBJ2-1	.	.	TGTGCCAGCAGCTCCTACTCCACGAGCTCCTACAATGAGCAGTTCTTC	CASSSYSTSSYNEQFF
TRBV28	12	TRBJ2-7	.	.	TGTGCCAGCAGTTTGGGGCAGATGAGTCTGTACTTC	CASSLGQMSLYF
TRBV9	16	TRBJ2-5	once	.	TGTGCCAGCAGCTCGGGCCCGGGCGGATACCAAGAGACCCAGTACTTC	CASSSGPGGYQETQYF
TRBV5-4	14	TRBJ2-1	.	TRBD1	TGTGCCAGCAGGGGGACAGCCTCCTACAATGAGCAGTTCTTC	CASRGTASYNEQFF
TRBV7-9	16	TRBJ2-3	.	.	TGTGCCAGCAGCTCCGGGCCTGGACTTAGCACAGATACGCAGTATTTT	CASSSGPGLSTDTQYF
TRBV18	15	TRBJ2-5	.	TRBD1	TGTGCCAGCTCACGCATCAGACAGGGTGGTGAGACCCAGTACTTC	CASSRIRQGGETQYF
TRBV18	18	TRBJ2-2	once	TRBD2	TGTGCCAGCTCACCAGAGCGGGAGGGCCTACGGAACACCGGGGAGCTGTTTTTT	CASSPEREGLRNTGELFF
TRBV6-1	13	TRBJ1-1	.	.	TGTGCCAGCACCGATTTCCCATCCACTGAAGCTTTCTTT	CASTDFPSTEAFF
TRBV18	12	TRBJ2-7	.	.	TGTGCCAGCTCACGCGATGACTACGAGCAGTACTTC	CASSRDDYEQYF
TRBV4-1	14	TRBJ2-2	.	.	TGCGCCAGCAGCCCGGGACACCTAACCGGGGAGCTGTTTTTT	CASSPGHLTGELFF
TRBV2	14	TRBJ2-1	.	.	TGTGCCAGCACCGACATACCGGTCTACAATGAGCAGTTCTTC	CASTDIPVYNEQFF
TRBV27	14	TRBJ1-2	.	.	TGTGCCACCTCCGTTAGGGGAGATTACTATGGCTACACCTTC	CATSVRGDYYGYTF
TRBV15	15	TRBJ2-3	.	.	TGTGCCACCAGCACAACCAGGCTGGGGGGTTATACGCAGTATTTT	CATSTTRLGGYTQYF
TRBV5-1	14	TRBJ2-5	.	.	TGCGCCAGCAGCTTGGTCGGGTACCAAGAGACCCAGTACTTC	CASSLVGYQETQYF
TRBV29-1	14	TRBJ2-1	once	TRBD2	TGCAGCGTTGTAGGGAGGGCCACTTACAATGAGCAGTTCTTC	CSVVGRATYNEQFF
TRBV28	14	TRBJ2-1	.	TRBD2	TGTGCCAGCACCTTAATGGGGGGGAGGAATGAGCAGTTCTTC	CASTLMGGRNEQFF
TRBV19	11	TRBJ2-3	.	.	TGTGCCAGTAGTTTAGGAGATACGCAGTATTTT	CASSLGDTQYF
TRBV28	12	TRBJ2-7	.	.	TGTGCCAGCAGTTTCAGGGTGAGGGAGCAGTACTTC	CASSFRVREQYF
TRBV5-1	15	TRBJ2-5	.	.	TGCGCCAGCAGCGGGGGGGACAGGAGCCAAGAGACCCAGTACTTC	CASSGGDRSQETQYF